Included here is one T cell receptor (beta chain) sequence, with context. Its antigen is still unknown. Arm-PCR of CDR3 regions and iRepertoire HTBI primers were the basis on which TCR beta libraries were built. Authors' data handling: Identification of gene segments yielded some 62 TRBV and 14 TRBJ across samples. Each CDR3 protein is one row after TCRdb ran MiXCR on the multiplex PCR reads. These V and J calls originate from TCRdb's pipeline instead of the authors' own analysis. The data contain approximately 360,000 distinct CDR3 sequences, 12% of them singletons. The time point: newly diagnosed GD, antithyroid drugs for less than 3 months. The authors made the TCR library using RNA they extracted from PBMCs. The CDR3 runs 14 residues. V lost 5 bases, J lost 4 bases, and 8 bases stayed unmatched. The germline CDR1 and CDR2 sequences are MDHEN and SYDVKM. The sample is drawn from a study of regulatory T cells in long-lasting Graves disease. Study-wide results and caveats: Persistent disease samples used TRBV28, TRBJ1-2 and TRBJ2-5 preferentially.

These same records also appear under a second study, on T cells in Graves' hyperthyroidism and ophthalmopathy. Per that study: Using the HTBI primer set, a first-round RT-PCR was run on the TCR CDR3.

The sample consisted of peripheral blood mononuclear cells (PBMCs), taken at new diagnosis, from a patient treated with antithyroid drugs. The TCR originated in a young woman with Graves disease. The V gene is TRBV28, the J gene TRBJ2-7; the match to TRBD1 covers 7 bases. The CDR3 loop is CASSQAGTEYEQYF. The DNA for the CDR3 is TGTGCCAGCAGTCAGGCCGGGACAGAGTACGAGCAGTACTTC.